The 17 T cell receptor beta chains reported below all come from one sample, sequenced in a study of breast tumors, draining lymph nodes, adjacent tissues. TCRdb passed the multiplex PCR reads through MiXCR, listing each CDR3 protein once. The sample carries 15,000 to 20,000 distinct CDR3 sequences, 43% recorded once. Sequences were obtained from breast tumor tissue. The receptors come from a female donor with breast cancer. Some clones in this sample may be carry-over from other donors' samples.

This clonotype was seen at least ten times. The J gene is TRBJ1-1, the V gene TRBV28, with a weak D call TRBD1 (5 bases). There are 15 residues in the CDR3. V dropped 7 bases and J dropped 2 bases, with 17 bases sitting between them. Germline V CDR1 and CDR2: MDHEN, SYDVKM. DNA of the CDR3: TGTGCCAGCACCCTGACCCCGGACACAAACACTGAAGCTTTCTTT. This sequence encodes CASTLTPDTNTEAFF.

Here the CDR3 reads CAWRTSGEETQYF. The CDR3 coding sequence is TGTGCCTGGAGGACTAGCGGGGAAGAGACCCAGTACTTC. This chain joins TRBV30 and TRBJ2-5; 11 positions match TRBD2. This CDR3 has 13 residues. Germline V gene sequence: CDR1 GTSNPN, CDR2 SVGIG (reference sequence). The ends lost 3 bases at V and 3 bases at J; junction bases unmatched: 0. The complete variable domain, with remaining parts taken from reference TRBV30 and TRBJ2-5, reads SQTIHQWPATLVQPVGSPLSLECTVEGTSNPNLYWYRQAAGRGLQLLFYSVGIGQISSEVPQNLSASRPQDRQFILSSKKLLLSDSGFYLCAWRTSGEETQYFGPGTRLLVL.

The rearrangement joins TRBV6-6 to TRBJ1-5; D is uncertain. Germline V lookup: CDR1 MNHNY, CDR2 SVGAGI (reference sequence). Between the trimmed V and J ends, which lost 6 bases and 2 bases, there was a span of 5 bases. The CDR3 runs to 12 residues. Written as DNA, the CDR3 is TGTGCCAGCAGGCATGGCAATCAGCCCCAGCATTTT. Protein sequence: CASRHGNQPQHF.

The rearrangement links TRBV7-8 to TRBJ2-7, with 13 positions matching TRBD2. The CDR3 extends over 15 amino acids. Germline V CDR1 and CDR2: SGHVS, FQNEAQ. V lost 5 bases, J lost 4 bases, and 5 bases stayed unmatched. In nucleotides, the CDR3 is TGTGCCAGCAGCGCGACGGGACTAGCGGGATACGAGCAGTACTTC. Translation gives CASSATGLAGYEQYF. The whole variable domain, remainder taken from reference TRBV7-8 and TRBJ2-7, is GAGVSQSPRYKVAKRGQDVALRCDPISGHVSLFWYQQALGQGPEFLTYFQNEAQLDKSGLPSDRFFAERPEGSVSTLKIQRTQQEDSAVYLCASSATGLAGYEQYFGPGTRLTVT.

The chain joins TRBV2 to TRBJ2-1, with TRBD1 identical over 10 bases. Losses at the gene ends were 6 bases for V and 7 bases for J; bases not matched to a gene: 6. The germline CDR1 and CDR2 sequences are SNHLY and FYNNEI. CDR3 length: 14 residues. The CDR3 DNA follows: TGTGCCAGCAGAGCCGGGACAGGGGATAATGAGCAGTTCTTC. Protein product: CASRAGTGDNEQFF.

This clonotype was counted between two and nine times. This chain uses TRBV4-1 with TRBJ1-2; D might be TRBD1 (6 bases). The CDR3 is 15 residues long. Germline values: CDR1 MGHRA, CDR2 YSYEKL. Trimming cost V 1 base and J 9 bases, with 18 bases left between them. For the CDR3, the DNA is TGCGCCAGCAGCCAAGTTCCCGGGACAACTACTCGCTACACCTTC. Protein sequence: CASSQVPGTTTRYTF.

This clonotype was counted at least ten times. Given a much more abundant clone one base away, this may be a read error. The chain has TRBV12-3 or TRBV12-4 and TRBJ2-1, with 10 bases aligning to TRBD1. The CDR3 length is 11 residues. Unmatched junction bases numbered 6, after V lost 6 bases and J lost 16 bases. The CDR3 reads CASSHGQGGFF. In DNA, the CDR3 is TGTGCCAGCAGCCACGGACAGGGGGGTTTCTTC.

V usage is TRBV12-3 or TRBV12-4 and J usage is TRBJ2-7, with 14 bases identical to TRBD2. The trim removed 1 base at V and 5 bases at J, leaving 4 bases unmatched. The CDR3 is 16 amino acids. CDR3 DNA: TGTGCCAGCAGTTTAGGCGCGGGACTAGCGGGAGACGAGCAGTACTTC. Its protein product is CASSLGAGLAGDEQYF.

This chain's CDR3 is CSARPSYRDRGFFNEQYF. For the CDR3, the DNA is TGCAGTGCTAGACCCAGTTACCGGGACAGGGGGTTTTTCAACGAGCAGTACTTC. The chain is built from TRBV20-1 and TRBJ2-7; 11 positions agree with TRBD1. Germline values: CDR1 DFQATT, CDR2 SNEGSKA (reference sequence). After removal of 2 bases from V and 5 bases from J, the junction contained 17 bases not matched to a gene. CDR3 length: 18 residues.

CDR3 loop: CASSRTSGSSYSAQFF. The CDR3 nucleotides are TGTGCCAGCAGCCGGACTAGCGGGAGCTCCTACAGTGCGCAGTTCTTC. The chain links TRBV14 to TRBJ2-1; 13 bases fit TRBD2. This CDR3 comprises 16 residues. Germline V gene data show CDR1 as SGHDN and CDR2 as FVKESK. The trim removed 4 bases at V and 12 bases at J, leaving 12 bases unmatched.

The gene calls are TRBV12-3 or TRBV12-4 and TRBJ2-3; 9 bases align to TRBD1. The length of the CDR3 is 15 residues. V lost 6 bases and J lost 4; bases outside the gene matches: 8. The CDR3 reads CASSLTGGGADTQYF. The CDR3 DNA reads TGTGCCAGCAGCCTGACAGGGGGTGGAGCAGATACGCAGTATTTT.

By proportion, this clonotype is medium-sized (0.01 to 0.1%). This sequence joins TRBV29-1 and TRBJ2-7; 8 bases fit TRBD1. The CDR3 has 17 amino acids. Trimming removed 0 bases from V and 2 bases from J; junction bases left unmatched: 12. The germline V gene encodes CDR1 SQVTM and CDR2 ANQGSEA. The CDR3: CSVEDGGTGGVPYEQYF. The CDR3, as DNA: TGCAGCGTTGAAGATGGGGGGACAGGAGGGGTTCCCTACGAGCAGTACTTC.

In its sample, this clonotype was seen many times. This rearrangement joins TRBV12-3 or TRBV12-4 to TRBJ2-3, with D hard to call. V was cut by 2 bases and J by 2 bases, with 14 bases left in between. The CDR3 runs to 16 residues. The CDR3 sequence is CASSLSISLSTDTQYF. DNA for the CDR3: TGTGCCAGCAGTTTAAGCATAAGCCTGTCCACAGATACGCAGTATTTT.

This clonotype was counted many times. This CDR3 is CASSRTGQSYGYTF. In DNA form, the CDR3 reads TGTGCCAGCAGCCGGACAGGGCAATCCTATGGCTACACCTTC. The chain has TRBV9 and TRBJ1-2, with TRBD1 identical over 8 bases. J lost 4 bases, V lost 4 bases, and 6 bases had no gene match. CDR1 and CDR2 (germline): SGDLS, YYNGEE. CDR3 length: 14 residues. The whole variable domain, filled in from reference TRBV9 and TRBJ1-2, reads DSGVTQTPKHLITATGQRVTLRCSPRSGDLSVYWYQQSLDQGLQFLIQYYNGEERAKGNILERFSAQQFPDLHSELNLSSLELGDSALYFCASSRTGQSYGYTFGSGTRLTVV.

V and J are TRBV7-3 and TRBJ2-2; D tentatively reads TRBD1 or TRBD2 (5 bases each). The CDR3 consists of 16 residues. Trimming removed 2 bases at V and 5 bases at J, with 15 bases between. Germline V gene lookup returns CDR1 SGHTA and CDR2 FQGTGA. The chain's CDR3 is CASSLGTERPTGELFF. The CDR3, as DNA: TGTGCCAGCAGCTTAGGGACGGAACGACCTACCGGGGAGCTGTTTTTT.

This clonotype was picked up many times. The chain employs TRBV2 and TRBJ1-3; D call uncertain. CDR1 is SNHLY and CDR2 is FYNNEI in the germline V gene. V lost 2 bases, J lost 0 bases, and 8 bases lay in between. This CDR3 comprises 15 residues. CDR3 protein: CASSEWRASGNTIYF. The CDR3 DNA sequence: TGTGCCAGCAGTGAATGGCGGGCCTCTGGAAACACCATATATTTT. Supplemented by reference TRBV2 and TRBJ1-3, the full variable domain reads EPEVTQTPSHQVTQMGQEVILRCVPISNHLYFYWYRQILGQKVEFLVSFYNNEISEKSEIFDDQFSVERPDGSNFTLKIRSTKLEDSAMYFCASSEWRASGNTIYFGEGSWLTVV.

J is TRBJ2-5 and V is TRBV20-1; unclear D gene. Trimming removed 0 bases from V and 0 bases from J, with 11 bases in between. Germline V gene lookup returns CDR1 DFQATT and CDR2 SNEGSKA (reference sequence). CDR3 size: 15 residues. CDR3 sequence: CSARDTEQYQETQYF. In DNA, the CDR3 is TGCAGTGCTAGAGATACGGAACAGTACCAAGAGACCCAGTACTTC.